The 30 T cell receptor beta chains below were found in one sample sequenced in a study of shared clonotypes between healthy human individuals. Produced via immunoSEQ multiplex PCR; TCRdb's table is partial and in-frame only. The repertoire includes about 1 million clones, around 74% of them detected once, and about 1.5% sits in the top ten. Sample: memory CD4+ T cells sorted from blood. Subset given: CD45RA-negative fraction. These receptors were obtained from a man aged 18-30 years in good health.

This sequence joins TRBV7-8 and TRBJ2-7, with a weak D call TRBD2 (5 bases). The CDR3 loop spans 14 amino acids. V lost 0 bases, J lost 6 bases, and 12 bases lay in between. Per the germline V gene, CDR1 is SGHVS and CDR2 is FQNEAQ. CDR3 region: CASSLAGDYGEQYF. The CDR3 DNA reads TGTGCCAGCAGCTTAGCAGGCGACTATGGCGAGCAGTACTTC.

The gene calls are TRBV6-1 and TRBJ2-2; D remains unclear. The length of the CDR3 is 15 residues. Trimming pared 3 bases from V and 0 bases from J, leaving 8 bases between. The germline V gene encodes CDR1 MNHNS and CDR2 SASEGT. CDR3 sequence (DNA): TGTGCCAGCAGTGACCTGCTATCGAACACCGGGGAGCTGTTTTTT. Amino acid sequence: CASSDLLSNTGELFF.

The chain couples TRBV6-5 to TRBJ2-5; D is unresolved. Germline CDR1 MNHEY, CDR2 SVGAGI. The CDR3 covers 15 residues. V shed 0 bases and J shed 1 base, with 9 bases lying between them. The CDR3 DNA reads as TGTGCCAGCAGTTACTCAGCAGGCCCCCAAGAGACCCAGTACTTC. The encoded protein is CASSYSAGPQETQYF.

CDR3 DNA: TGTGCCAGCAGCCCGGAGGGGTCCATTCAGTACTTC. Residues: CASSPEGSIQYF. The chain carries TRBV11-2 and TRBJ2-4; tentative D call: TRBD2 (6 bases). Trimming shortened V by 5 bases and J by 9 bases, and 11 bases separated the two germline ends. This CDR3 region has 12 residues. Germline lookup yields CDR1 SGHAT and CDR2 FQNNGV.

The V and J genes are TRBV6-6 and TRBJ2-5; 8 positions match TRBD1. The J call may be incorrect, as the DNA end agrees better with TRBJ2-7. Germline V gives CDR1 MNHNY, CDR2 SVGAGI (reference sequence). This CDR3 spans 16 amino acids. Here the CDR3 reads CASSLIQGASSYEQYF. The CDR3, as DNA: TGTGCCAGCAGTTTGATTCAGGGGGCATCCTCCTACGAGCAGTACTTC.

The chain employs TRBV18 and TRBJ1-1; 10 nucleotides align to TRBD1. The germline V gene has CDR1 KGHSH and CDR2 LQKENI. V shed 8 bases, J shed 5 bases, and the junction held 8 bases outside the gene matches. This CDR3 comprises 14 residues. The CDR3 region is CASEDRGAGTEAFF. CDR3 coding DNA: TGTGCCAGCGAGGACAGGGGGGCTGGGACTGAAGCTTTCTTT. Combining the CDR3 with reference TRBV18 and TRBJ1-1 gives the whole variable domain NAGVMQNPRHLVRRRGQEARLRCSPMKGHSHVYWYRQLPEEGLKFMVYLQKENIIDESGMPKERFSAEFPKEGPSILRIQQVVRGDSAAYFCASEDRGAGTEAFFGQGTRLTVV.

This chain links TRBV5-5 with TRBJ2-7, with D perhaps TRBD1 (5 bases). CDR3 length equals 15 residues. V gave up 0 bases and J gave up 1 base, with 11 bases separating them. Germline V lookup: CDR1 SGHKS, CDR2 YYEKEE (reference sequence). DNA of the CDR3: TGTGCCAGCAGCTTGGAGGACGCAGGGTCCTACGAGCAGTACTTC. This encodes CASSLEDAGSYEQYF.

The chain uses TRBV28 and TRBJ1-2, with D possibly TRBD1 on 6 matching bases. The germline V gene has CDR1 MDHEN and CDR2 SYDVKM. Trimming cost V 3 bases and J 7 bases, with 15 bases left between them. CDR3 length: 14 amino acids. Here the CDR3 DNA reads TGTGCCAGCAGTTTCGACGGGGCAGGGGTTGGCTACACCTTC. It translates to CASSFDGAGVGYTF.

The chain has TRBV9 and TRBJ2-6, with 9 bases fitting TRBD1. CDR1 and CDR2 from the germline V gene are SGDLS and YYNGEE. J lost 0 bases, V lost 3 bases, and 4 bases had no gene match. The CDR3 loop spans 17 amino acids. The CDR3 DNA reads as TGTGCCAGCAGCGGGACAGGGGTCAGCTCTGGGGCCAACGTCCTGACTTTC. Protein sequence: CASSGTGVSSGANVLTF.

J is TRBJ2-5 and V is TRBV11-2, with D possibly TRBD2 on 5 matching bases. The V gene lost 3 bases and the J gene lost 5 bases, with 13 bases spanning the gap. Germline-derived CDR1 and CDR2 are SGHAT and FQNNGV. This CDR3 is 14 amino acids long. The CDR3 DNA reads TGTGCCAGCAGCTTGGGAGACGCCACGGAGACCCAGTACTTC. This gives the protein CASSLGDATETQYF.

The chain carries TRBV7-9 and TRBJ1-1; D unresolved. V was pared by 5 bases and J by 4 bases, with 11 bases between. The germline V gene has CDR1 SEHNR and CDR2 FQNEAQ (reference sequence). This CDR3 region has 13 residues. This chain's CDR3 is CASSKITTTEAFF. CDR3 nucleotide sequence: TGTGCCAGCAGCAAAATCACCACCACTGAAGCTTTCTTT.

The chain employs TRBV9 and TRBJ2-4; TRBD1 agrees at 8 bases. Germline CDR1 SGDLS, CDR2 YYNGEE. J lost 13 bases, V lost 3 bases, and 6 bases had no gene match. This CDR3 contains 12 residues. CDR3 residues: CASSDATGGQYF. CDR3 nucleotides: TGTGCCAGCAGCGATGCTACAGGGGGACAGTACTTC.

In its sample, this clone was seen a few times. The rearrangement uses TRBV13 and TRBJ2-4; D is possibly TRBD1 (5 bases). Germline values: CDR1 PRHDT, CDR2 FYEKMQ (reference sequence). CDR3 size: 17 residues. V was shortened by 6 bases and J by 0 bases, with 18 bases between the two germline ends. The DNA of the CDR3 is TGTGCCAGCAGATCTGACCGCCTACAGGTAGCCAAAAACATTCAGTACTTC. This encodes CASRSDRLQVAKNIQYF.

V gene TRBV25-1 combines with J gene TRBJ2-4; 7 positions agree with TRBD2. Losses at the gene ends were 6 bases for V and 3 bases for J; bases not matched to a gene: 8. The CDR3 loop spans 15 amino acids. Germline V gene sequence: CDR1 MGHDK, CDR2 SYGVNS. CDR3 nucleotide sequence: TGTGCCAGCAGCGCGGCGCGGGGGAACAAAAACATTCAGTACTTC. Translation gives CASSAARGNKNIQYF. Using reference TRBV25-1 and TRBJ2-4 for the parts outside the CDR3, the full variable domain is EADIYQTPRYLVIGTGKKITLECSQTMGHDKMYWYQQDPGMELHLIHYSYGVNSTEKGDLSSESTVSRIRTEHFPLTLESARPSHTSQYLCASSAARGNKNIQYFGAGTRLSVL.

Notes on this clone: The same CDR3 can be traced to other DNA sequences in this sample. The CDR3 DNA reads as TGTGCCTGGAGTGTACTCAATGAGCAGTTCTTC. Amino acid sequence: CAWSVLNEQFF. J is TRBJ2-1 and V is TRBV30; D gene unclear. The germline gives CDR1 GTSNPN, CDR2 SVGIG (reference sequence). V lost 0 bases to trimming and J lost 6 bases, with 3 bases between them. The CDR3 covers 11 residues.

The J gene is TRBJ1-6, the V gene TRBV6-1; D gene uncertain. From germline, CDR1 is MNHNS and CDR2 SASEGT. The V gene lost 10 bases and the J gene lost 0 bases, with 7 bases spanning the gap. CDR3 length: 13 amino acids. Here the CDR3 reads CATISSYNSPLHF. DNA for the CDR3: TGTGCCACAATTAGCTCCTATAATTCACCCCTCCACTTT.

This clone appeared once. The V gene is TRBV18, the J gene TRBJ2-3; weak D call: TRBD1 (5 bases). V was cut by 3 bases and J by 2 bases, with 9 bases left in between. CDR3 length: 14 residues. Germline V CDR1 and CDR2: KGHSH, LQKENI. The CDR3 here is CASSPGPSTDTQYF. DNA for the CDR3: TGTGCCAGCTCACCGGGGCCTTCCACAGATACGCAGTATTTT.

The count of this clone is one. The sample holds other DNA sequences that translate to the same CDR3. The CDR3 DNA sequence: TGTGCCAGCAGCCTGGGCAGGGCTATCACCTTC. Translation: CASSLGRAITF. This chain connects TRBV5-4 to TRBJ1-2, with a weak D call TRBD1 (5 bases). The CDR3 loop spans 11 amino acids. Trimming cost V 4 bases and J 13 bases, with 14 bases left between them. CDR1 and CDR2 from the germline V gene are SGHNT and YYREEE (reference sequence).

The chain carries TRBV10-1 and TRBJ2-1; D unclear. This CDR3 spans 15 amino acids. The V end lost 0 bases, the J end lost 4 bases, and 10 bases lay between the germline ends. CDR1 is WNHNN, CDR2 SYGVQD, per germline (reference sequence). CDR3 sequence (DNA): TGCGCCAGCAGTGAGTCCAGACTCGGATACAATGAGCAGTTCTTC. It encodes CASSESRLGYNEQFF.

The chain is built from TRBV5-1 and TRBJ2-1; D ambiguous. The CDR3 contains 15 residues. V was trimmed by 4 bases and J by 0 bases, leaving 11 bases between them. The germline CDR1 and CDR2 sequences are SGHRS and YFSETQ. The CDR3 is CASSIDTRSYNEQFF. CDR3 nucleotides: TGCGCCAGCAGCATCGACACCCGCTCCTACAATGAGCAGTTCTTC.

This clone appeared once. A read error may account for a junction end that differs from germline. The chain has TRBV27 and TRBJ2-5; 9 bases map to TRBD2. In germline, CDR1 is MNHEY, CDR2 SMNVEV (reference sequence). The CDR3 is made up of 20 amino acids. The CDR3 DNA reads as TGTGCCAGCAGTTTATCCCCCCCCTTAGCGGGAGCTGGGTACCAAGAGGCCCAGTACTTC. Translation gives CASSLSPPLAGAGYQEAQYF.

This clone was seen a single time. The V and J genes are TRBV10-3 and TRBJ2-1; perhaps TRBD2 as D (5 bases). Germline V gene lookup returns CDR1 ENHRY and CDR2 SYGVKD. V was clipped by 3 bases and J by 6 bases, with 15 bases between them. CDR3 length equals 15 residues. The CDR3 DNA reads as TGTGCCATCAGTGATACGGGAACACCCCGCAATGAGCAGTTCTTC. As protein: CAISDTGTPRNEQFF.

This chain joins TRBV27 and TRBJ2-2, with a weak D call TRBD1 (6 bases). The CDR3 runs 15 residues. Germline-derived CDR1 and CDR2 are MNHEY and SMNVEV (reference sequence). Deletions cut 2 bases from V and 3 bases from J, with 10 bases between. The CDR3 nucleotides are TGTGCCAGCAGTTTAGGACAGACCTACACCGGGGAGCTGTTTTTT. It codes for CASSLGQTYTGELFF.

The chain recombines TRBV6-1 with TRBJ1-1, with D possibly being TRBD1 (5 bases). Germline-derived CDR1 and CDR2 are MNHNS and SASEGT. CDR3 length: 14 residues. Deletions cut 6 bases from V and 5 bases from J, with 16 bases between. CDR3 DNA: TGTGCCAGCAGCCCCGGACATATGGCGACTGAAGCTTTCTTT. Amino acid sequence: CASSPGHMATEAFF.

The CDR3 is CAWRREPIDTQYF. The CDR3 bases are TGTGCCTGGAGGCGGGAGCCCATAGATACGCAGTATTTT. The V and J genes are TRBV30 and TRBJ2-3; 7 bases fit TRBD2. The trim removed 3 bases at V and 5 bases at J, leaving 5 bases unmatched. This CDR3 is built from 13 residues. Germline CDR1 GTSNPN, CDR2 SVGIG (reference sequence).

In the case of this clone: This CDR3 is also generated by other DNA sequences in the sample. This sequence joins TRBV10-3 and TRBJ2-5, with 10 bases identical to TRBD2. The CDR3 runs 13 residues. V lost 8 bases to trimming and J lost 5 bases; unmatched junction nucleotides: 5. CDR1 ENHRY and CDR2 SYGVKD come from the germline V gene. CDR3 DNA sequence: TGTGCCATCGGAGCGGGGGGGCCGGAGACCCAGTACTTC. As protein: CAIGAGGPETQYF.

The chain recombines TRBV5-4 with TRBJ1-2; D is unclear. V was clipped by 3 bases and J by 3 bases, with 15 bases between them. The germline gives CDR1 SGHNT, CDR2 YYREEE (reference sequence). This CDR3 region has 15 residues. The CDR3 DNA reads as TGTGCCAGCAGCTCCGACCCGGGTGAATACTATGGCTACACCTTC. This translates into CASSSDPGEYYGYTF.

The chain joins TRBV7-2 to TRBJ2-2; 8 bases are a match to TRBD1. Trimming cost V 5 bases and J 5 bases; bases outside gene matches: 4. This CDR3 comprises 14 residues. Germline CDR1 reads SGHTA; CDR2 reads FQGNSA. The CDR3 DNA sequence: TGTGCCAGCAGCGCACGGACAGGGACCGGGGAGCTGTTTTTT. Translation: CASSARTGTGELFF.

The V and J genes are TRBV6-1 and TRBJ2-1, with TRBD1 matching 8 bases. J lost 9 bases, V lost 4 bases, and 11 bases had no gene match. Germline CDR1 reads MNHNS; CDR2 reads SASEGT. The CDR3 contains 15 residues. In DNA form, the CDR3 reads TGTGCCAGCAGTGGCCGGGACAGGTCCGCGGGTGAGCAGTTCTTC. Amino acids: CASSGRDRSAGEQFF.

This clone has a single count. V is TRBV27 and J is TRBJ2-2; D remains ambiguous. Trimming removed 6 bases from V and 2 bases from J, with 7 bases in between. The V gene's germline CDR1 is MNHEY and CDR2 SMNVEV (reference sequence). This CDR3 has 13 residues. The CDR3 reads CASRGLNTGELFF. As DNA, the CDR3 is TGTGCCAGCAGGGGTCTAAACACCGGGGAGCTGTTTTTT.